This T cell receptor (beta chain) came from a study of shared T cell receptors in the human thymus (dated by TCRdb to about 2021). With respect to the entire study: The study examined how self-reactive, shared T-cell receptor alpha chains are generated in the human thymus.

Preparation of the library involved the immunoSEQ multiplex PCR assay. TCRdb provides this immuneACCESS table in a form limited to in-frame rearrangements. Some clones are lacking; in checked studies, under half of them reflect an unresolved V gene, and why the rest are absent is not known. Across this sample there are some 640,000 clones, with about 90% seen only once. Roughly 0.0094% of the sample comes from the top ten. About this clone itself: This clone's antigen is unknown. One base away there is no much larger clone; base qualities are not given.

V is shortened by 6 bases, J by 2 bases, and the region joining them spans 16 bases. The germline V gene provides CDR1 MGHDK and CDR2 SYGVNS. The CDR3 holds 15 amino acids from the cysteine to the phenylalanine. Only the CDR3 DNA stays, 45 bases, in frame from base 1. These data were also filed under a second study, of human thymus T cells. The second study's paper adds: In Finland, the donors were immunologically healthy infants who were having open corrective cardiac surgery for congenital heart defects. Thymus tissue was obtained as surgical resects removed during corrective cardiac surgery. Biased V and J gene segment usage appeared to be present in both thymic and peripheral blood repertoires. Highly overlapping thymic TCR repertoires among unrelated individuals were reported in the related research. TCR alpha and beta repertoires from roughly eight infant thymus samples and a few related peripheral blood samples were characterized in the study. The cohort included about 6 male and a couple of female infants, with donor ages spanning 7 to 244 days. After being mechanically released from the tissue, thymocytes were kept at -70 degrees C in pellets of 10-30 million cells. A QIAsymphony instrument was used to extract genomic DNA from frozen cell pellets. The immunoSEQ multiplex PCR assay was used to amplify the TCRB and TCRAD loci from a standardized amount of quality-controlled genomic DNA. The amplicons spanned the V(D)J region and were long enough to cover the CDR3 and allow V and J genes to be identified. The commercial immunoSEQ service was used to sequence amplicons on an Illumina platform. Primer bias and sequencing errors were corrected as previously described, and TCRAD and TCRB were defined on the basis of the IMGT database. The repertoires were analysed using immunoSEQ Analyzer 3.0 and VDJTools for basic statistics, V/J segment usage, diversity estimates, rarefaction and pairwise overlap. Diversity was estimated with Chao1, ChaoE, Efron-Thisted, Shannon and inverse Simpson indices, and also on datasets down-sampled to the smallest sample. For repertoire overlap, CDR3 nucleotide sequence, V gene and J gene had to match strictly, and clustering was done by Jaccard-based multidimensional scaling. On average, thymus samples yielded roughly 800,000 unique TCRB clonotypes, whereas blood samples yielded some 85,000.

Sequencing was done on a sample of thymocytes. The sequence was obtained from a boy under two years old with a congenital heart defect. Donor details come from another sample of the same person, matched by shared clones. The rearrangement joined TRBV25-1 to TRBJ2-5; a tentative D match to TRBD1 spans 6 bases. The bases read TGTGCCAGCAGACGGGACAAGAAATTACAAGAGACCCAGTACTTC. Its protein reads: CASRRDKKLQETQYF.